This T cell receptor beta chain derives from a study of cytomegalovirus exposure and HLA in healthy donors. Study-level background: In terms of ancestry, the Caucasian-associated cluster contained around 79% of the roughly 400 genotyped donors. Study results and caveats: The study assumed roughly uniform donor sequencing depth for presence/absence analyses. A later analysis found most CMV-associated TCR beta chains apparently HLA-restricted.

These donors, healthy bone marrow donors, were studied. This CDR3 comprises 16 residues. The trim removed 3 bases at V and 2 bases at J, leaving 7 bases unmatched. Germline values: CDR1 MNHNY, CDR2 SVGAGI (reference sequence). PCR used 60 Vbeta primers and 13 Jbeta primers. Data came from immunoSEQ multiplex PCR; TCRdb stores just in-frame clones and leaves some out. The table shows 90,000 or so clones, with roughly 80% occurring only once. A word on this clone: The antigen is not known.

The sequence came from a boy aged 5 to 17 in good health and CMV-seronegative. Sequencing was carried out using PBMCs. The chain is built from TRBV6-6 and TRBJ2-1; 7 nucleotides match TRBD2. Here the CDR3 DNA reads TGTGCCAGCAGTTATCTGGTTCGGGGGGCCTACAATGAGCAGTTCTTC. It specifies CASSYLVRGAYNEQFF.